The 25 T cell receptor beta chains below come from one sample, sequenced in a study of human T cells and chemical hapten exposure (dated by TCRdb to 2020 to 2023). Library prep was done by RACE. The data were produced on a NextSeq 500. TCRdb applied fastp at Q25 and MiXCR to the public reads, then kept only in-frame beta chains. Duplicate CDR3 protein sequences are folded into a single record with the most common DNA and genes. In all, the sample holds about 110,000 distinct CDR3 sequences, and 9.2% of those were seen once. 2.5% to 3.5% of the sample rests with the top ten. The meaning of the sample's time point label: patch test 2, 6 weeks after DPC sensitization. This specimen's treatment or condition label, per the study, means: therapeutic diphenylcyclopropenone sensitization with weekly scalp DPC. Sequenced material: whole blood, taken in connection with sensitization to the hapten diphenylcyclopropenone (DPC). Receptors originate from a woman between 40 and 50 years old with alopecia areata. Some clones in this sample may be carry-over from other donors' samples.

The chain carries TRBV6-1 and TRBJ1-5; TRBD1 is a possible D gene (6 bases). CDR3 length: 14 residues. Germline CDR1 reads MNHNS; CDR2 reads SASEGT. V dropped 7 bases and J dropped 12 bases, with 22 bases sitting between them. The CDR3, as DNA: TGTGCCAGCACCCCGTCCCGGGACATTTTTGACCAGCATTTT. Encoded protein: CASTPSRDIFDQHF.

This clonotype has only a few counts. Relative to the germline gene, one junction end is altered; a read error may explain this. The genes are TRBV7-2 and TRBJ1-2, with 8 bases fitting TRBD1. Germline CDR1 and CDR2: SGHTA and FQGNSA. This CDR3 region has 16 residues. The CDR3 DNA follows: TGTGCCAGCAGCGTAACCGGGACAGGCTCTAATTATGGCTACACCTTC. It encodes CASSVTGTGSNYGYTF.

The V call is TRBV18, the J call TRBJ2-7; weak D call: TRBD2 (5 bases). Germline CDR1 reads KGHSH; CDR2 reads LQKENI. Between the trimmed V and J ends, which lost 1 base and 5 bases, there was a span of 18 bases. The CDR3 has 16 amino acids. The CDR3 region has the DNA TGTGCCAGCTCACCACTGGGAACCCCTCGGGGTAACGAGCAGTACTTC. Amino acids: CASSPLGTPRGNEQYF.

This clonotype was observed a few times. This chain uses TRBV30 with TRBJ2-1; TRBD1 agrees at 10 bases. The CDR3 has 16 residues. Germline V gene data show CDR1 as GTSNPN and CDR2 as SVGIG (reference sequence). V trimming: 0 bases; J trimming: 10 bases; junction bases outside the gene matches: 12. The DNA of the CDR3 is TGTGCCTGGAGTGTAGGTCTCGGGACAGGGGTAGAAGAGCAGTTCTTC. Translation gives CAWSVGLGTGVEEQFF. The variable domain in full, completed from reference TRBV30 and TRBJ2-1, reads SQTIHQWPATLVQPVGSPLSLECTVEGTSNPNLYWYRQAAGRGLQLLFYSVGIGQISSEVPQNLSASRPQDRQFILSSKKLLLSDSGFYLCAWSVGLGTGVEEQFFGPGTRLTVL.

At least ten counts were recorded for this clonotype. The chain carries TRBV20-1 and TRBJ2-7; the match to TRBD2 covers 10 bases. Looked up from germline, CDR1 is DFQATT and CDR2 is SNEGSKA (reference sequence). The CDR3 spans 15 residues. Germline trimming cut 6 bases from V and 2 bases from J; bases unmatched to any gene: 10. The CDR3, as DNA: TGCAGTGCCATGGGCCCTAGCGGGGGTGCCTACGAGCAGTACTTC. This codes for CSAMGPSGGAYEQYF.

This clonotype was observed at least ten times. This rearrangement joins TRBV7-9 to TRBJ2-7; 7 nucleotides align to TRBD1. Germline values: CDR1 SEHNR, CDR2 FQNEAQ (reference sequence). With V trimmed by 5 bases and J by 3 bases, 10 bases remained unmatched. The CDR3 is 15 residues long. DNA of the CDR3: TGTGCCAGCAGCCCGACCGGGACAGAACTCTACGAGCAGTACTTC. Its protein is CASSPTGTELYEQYF.

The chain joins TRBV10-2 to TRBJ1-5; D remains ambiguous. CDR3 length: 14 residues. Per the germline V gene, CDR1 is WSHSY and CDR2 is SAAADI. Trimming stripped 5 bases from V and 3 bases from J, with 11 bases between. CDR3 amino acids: CASSQVRPNQPQHF. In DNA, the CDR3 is TGCGCCAGCAGTCAGGTCCGGCCCAATCAGCCCCAGCATTTT.

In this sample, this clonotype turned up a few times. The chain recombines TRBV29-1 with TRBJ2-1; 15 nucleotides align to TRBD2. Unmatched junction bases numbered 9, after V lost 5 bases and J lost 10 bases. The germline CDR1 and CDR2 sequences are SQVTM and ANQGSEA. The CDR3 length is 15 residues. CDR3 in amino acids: CSVPAGLAGGREQFF. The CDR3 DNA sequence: TGCAGCGTTCCCGCGGGACTAGCGGGGGGCCGAGAGCAGTTCTTC.

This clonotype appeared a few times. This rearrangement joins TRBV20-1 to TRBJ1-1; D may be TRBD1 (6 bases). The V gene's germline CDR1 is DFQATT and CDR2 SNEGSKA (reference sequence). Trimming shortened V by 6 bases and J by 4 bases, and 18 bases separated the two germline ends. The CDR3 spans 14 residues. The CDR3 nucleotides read TGCAGTGCCAGGATGACAGGATTGGGCACTGAAGCTTTCTTT. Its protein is CSARMTGLGTEAFF.

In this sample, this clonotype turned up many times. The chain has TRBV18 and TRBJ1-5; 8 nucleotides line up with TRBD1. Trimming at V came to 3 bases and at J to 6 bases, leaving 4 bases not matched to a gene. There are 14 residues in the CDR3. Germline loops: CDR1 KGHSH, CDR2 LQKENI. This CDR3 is CASSPDRVGQPQHF. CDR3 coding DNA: TGTGCCAGCTCACCGGACAGGGTCGGTCAGCCCCAGCATTTT.

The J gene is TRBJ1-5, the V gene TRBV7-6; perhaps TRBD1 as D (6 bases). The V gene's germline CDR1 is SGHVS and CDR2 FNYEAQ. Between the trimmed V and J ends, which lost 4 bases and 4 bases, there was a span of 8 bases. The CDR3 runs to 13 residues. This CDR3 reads CASSSQGNQPQHF. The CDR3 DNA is TGTGCCAGCAGCTCTCAGGGGAATCAGCCCCAGCATTTT.

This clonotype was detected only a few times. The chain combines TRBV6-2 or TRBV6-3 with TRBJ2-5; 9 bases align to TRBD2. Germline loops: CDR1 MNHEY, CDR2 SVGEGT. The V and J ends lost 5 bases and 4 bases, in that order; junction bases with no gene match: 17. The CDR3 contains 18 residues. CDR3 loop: CASSPGSGGKISGETQYF. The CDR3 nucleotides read TGTGCCAGCAGTCCTGGTAGCGGGGGAAAAATCTCGGGAGAGACCCAGTACTTC.

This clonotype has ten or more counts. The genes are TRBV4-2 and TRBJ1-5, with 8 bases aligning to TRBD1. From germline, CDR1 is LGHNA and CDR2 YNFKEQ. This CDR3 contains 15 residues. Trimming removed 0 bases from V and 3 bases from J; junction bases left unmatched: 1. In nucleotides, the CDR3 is TGTGCCAGCAGCCAAGAGGGACAGGCCAATCAGCCCCAGCATTTT. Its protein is CASSQEGQANQPQHF.

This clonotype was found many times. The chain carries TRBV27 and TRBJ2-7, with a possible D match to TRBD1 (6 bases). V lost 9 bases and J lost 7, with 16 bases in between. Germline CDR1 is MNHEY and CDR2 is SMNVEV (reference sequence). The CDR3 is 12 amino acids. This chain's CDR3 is CASSRGTSEQYF. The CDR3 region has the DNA TGTGCCAGTTCCAGGGGAACGAGTGAGCAGTACTTC.

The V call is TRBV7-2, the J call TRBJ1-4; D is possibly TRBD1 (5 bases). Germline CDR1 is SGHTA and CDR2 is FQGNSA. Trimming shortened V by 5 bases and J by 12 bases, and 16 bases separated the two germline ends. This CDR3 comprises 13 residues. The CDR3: CASSTRGETELFF. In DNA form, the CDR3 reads TGTGCCAGCAGCACTAGGGGCGAGACAGAACTGTTTTTT.

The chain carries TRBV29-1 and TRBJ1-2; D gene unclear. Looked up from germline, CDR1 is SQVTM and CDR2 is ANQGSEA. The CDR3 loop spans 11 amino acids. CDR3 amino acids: CSSGSPGGYTF. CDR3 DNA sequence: TGCAGTTCCGGGTCCCCGGGGGGCTACACCTTC.

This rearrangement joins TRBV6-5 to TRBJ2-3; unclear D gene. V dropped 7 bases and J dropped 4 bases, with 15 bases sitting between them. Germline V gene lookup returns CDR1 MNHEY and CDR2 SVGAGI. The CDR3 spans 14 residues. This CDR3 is CASTSLRVADTQYF. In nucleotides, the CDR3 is TGTGCCAGCACATCCCTAAGGGTGGCAGATACGCAGTATTTT.

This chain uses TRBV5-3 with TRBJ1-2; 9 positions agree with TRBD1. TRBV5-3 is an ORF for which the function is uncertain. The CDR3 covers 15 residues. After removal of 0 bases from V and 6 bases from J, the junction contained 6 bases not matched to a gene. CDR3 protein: CARSLGTGASNGYTF. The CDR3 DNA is TGTGCCAGAAGCTTGGGGACAGGGGCGAGCAATGGCTACACCTTC.

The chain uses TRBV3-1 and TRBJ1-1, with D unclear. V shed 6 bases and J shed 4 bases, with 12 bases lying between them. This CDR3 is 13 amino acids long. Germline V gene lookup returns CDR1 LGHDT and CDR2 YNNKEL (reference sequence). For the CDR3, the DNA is TGTGCCAGCAGTCCCGTGGCGGGCACTGAAGCTTTCTTT. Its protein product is CASSPVAGTEAFF. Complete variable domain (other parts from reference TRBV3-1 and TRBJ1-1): DTAVSQTPKYLVTQMGNDKSIKCEQNLGHDTMYWYKQDSKKFLKIMFSYNNKELIINETVPNRFSPKSPDKAHLNLHINSLELGDSAVYFCASSPVAGTEAFFGQGTRLTVV.

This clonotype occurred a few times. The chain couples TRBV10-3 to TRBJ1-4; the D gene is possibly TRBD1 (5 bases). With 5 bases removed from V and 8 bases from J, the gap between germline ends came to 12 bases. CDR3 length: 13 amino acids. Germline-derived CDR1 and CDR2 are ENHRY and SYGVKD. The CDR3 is CAISQGEREKLFF. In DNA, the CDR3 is TGTGCCATCAGTCAGGGAGAACGGGAAAAACTGTTTTTT.

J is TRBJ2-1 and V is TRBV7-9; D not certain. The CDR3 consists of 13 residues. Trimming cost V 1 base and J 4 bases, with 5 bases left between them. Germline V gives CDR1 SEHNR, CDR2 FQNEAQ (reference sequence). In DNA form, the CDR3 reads TGTGCCAGCAGCTTAGTACAGTACAATGAGCAGTTCTTC. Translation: CASSLVQYNEQFF.

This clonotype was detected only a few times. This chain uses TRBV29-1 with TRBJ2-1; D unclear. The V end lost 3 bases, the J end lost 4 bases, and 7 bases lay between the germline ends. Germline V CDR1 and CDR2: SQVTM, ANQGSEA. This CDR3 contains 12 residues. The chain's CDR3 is CSVDYGYNEQFF. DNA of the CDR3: TGCAGCGTTGACTACGGATACAATGAGCAGTTCTTC.

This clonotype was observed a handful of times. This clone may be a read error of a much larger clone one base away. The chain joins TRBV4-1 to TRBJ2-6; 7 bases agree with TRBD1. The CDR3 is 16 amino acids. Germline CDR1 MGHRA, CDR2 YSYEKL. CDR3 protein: CASSRTGPSGANVLIF. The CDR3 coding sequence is TGCGCCAGCAGCCGGACAGGCCCCTCTGGGGCCAACGTCCTGATTTTC.

This CDR3 is CASSQDPGGQETQYF. Here the CDR3 DNA reads TGTGCCAGCAGCCAAGACCCGGGGGGCCAAGAGACCCAGTACTTC. This chain joins TRBV4-2 and TRBJ2-5; 7 nucleotides align to TRBD2. CDR3 length equals 15 residues. Losses at the gene ends were 0 bases for V and 1 base for J; bases not matched to a gene: 2. CDR1 and CDR2 (germline): LGHNA, YNFKEQ.

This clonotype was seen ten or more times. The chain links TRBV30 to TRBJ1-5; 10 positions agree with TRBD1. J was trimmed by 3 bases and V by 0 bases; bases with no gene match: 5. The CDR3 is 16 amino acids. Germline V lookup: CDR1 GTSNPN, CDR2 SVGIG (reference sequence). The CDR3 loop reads CAWSVGQGGPNQPQHF. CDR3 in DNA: TGTGCCTGGAGTGTAGGACAGGGGGGACCCAATCAGCCCCAGCATTTT.